This entry describes one T cell receptor (beta chain). Its antigen is undetermined. The data were obtained in a study of cytomegalovirus exposure and HLA in healthy donors. Study-wide points: CMV serostatus stood as the only immune exposure information on hand. Reported findings show TCR beta sequences accurately forecast HLA-A and HLA-B alleles in most subjects.

Researchers ran the PCR with 60 Vbeta and 13 Jbeta primers. Profiling relied on immunoSEQ multiplex PCR, and the TCRdb table lists in-frame clones only, not all of them. The repertoire includes 200,000 or so clones, roughly 80% of them detected once, and 6.5% sits in the top ten. Germline V gives CDR1 SGHRS, CDR2 YFSETQ. Losses at the gene ends were 0 bases for V and 6 bases for J; bases not matched to a gene: 3. CDR3 length: 14 amino acids. This receptor was obtained from a woman between 50 and 59 years old in good health and CMV-seropositive. The chain is built from TRBV5-1 and TRBJ2-4, with 7 bases matching TRBD1. Sequenced sample: PBMCs. The CDR3 reads CASSLGQGLNIQYF. The CDR3 DNA follows: TGCGCCAGCAGCTTGGGACAGGGATTAAACATTCAGTACTTC.